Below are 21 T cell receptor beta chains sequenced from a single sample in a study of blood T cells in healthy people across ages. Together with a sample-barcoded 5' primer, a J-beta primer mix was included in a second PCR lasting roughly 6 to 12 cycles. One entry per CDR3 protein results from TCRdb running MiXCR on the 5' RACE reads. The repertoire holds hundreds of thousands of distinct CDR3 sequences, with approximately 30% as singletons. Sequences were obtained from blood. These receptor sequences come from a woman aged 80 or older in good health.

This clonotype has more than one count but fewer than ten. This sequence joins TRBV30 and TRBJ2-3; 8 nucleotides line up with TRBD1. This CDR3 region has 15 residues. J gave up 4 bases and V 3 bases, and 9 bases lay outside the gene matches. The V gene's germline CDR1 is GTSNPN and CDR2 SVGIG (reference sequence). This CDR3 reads CAWSLGQDRADTQYF. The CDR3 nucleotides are TGTGCCTGGAGCCTGGGACAGGATAGGGCAGATACGCAGTATTTT.

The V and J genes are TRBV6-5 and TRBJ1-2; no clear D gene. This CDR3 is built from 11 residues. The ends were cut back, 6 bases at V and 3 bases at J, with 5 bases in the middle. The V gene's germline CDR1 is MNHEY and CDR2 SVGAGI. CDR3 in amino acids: CASSPYYGYTF. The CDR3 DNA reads TGTGCCAGCAGCCCATACTATGGCTACACCTTC.

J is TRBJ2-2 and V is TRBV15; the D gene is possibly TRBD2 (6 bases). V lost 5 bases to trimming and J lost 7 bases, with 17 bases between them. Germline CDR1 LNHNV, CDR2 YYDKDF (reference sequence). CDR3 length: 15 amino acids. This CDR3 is CATSARTTHLGELFF. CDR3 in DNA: TGTGCCACCAGCGCACGGACTACCCACCTCGGGGAGCTGTTTTTT.

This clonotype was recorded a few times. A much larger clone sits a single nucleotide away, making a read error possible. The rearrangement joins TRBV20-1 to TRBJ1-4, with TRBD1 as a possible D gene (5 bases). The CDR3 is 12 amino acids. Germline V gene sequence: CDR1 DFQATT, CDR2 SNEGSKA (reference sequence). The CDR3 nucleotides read TGCAGTGCTAGGGCAGGGTATGAAAATCTGTTTTTT. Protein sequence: CSARAGYENLFF.

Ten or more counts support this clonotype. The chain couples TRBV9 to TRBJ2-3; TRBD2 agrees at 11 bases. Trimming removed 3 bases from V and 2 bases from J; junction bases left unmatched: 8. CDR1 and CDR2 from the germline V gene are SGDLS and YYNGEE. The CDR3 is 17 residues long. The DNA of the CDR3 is TGTGCCAGCAGCGGGGAGGGGACTAGCGGTTCCACAGATACGCAGTATTTT. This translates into CASSGEGTSGSTDTQYF.

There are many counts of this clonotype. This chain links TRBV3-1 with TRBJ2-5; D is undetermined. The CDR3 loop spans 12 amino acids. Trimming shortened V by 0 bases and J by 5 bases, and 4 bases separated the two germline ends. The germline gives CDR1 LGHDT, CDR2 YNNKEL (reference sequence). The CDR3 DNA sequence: TGTGCCAGCAGCCAAGATGTTGAGACCCAGTACTTC. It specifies CASSQDVETQYF.

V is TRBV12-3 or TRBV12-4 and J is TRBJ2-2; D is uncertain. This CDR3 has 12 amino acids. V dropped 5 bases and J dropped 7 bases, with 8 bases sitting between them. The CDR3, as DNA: TGTGCCAGCAGTCAATGGGGCGGGGAGCTGTTTTTT. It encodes CASSQWGGELFF.

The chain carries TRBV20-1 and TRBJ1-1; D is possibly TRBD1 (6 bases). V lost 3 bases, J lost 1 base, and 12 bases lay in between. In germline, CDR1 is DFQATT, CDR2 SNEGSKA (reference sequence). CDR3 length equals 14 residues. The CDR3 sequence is CSARDDRSNTEAFF. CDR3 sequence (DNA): TGCAGTGCTAGGGACGACAGGTCGAACACTGAAGCTTTCTTT.

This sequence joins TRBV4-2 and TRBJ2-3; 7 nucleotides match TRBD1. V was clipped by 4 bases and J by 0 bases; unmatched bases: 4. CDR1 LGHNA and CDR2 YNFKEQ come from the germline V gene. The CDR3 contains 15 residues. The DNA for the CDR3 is TGTGCCAGCAGCCCGGGACAGACTAGCACAGATACGCAGTATTTT. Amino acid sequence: CASSPGQTSTDTQYF.

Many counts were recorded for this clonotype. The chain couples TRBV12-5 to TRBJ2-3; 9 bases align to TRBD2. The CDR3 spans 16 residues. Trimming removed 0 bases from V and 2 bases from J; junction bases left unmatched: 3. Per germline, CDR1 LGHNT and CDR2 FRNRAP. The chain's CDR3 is CASGLVLAGFTDTQYF. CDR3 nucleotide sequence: TGTGCTAGTGGTTTGGTACTAGCGGGTTTCACAGATACGCAGTATTTT.

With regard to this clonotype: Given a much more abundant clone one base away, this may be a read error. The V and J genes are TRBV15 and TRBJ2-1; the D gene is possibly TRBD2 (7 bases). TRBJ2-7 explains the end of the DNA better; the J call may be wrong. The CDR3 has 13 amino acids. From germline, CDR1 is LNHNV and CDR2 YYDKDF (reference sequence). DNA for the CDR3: TGTGCCACCGCGGGGGCCTCCTACAATGAGCAGTACTTC. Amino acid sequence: CATAGASYNEQYF.

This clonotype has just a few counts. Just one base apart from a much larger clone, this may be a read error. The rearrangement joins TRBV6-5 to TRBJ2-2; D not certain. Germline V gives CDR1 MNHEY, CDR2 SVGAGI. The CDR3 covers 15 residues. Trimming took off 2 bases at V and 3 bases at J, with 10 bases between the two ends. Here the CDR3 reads CASSYTDSDTGELFF. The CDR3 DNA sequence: TGTGCCAGCAGTTACACGGATAGTGACACCGGGGAGCTGTTTTTT.

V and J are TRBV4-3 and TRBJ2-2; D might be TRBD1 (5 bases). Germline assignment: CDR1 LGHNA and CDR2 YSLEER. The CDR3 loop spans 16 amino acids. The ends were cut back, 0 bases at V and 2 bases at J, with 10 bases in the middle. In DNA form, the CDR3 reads TGCGCCAGCAGCCAAGAGGGGCTGGCTAACACCGGGGAGCTGTTTTTT. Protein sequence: CASSQEGLANTGELFF.

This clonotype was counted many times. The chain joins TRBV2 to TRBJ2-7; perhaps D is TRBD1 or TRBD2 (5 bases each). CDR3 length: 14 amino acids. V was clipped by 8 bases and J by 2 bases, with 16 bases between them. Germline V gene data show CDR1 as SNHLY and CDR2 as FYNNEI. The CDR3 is CASDGTARAYEQYF. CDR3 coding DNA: TGTGCCAGCGACGGGACGGCCAGAGCCTACGAGCAGTACTTC.

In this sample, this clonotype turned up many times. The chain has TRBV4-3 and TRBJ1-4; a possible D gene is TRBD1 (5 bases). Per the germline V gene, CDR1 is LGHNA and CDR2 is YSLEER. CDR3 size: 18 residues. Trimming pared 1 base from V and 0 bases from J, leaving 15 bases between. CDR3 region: CASSQVFQGAATNEKLFF. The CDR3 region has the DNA TGCGCCAGCAGCCAAGTTTTTCAGGGTGCTGCAACTAATGAAAAACTGTTTTTT.

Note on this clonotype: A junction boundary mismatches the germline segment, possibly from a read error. CDR3 region: CATSRATQAPLYSYTF. The CDR3 coding sequence is TGTGCCACCAGCAGAGCTACACAGGCCCCCCTCTATAGCTACACCTTC. The chain employs TRBV15 and TRBJ1-2; D is perhaps TRBD1 (5 bases). This CDR3 is built from 16 residues. Germline CDR1 reads LNHNV; CDR2 reads YYDKDF (reference sequence).

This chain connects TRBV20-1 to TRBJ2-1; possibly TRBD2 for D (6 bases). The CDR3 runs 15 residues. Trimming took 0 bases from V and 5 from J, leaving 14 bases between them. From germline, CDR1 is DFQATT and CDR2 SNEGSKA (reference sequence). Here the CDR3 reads CSARDRLAKHNEQFF. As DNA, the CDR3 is TGCAGTGCTAGAGATCGGCTAGCGAAGCACAATGAGCAGTTCTTC.

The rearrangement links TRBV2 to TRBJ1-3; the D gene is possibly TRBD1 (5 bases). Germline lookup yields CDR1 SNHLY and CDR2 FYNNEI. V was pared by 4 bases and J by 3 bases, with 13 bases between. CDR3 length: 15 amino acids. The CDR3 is CASSGDGFGGNTIYF. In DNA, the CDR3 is TGTGCCAGCAGTGGGGACGGTTTTGGTGGAAACACCATATATTTT.

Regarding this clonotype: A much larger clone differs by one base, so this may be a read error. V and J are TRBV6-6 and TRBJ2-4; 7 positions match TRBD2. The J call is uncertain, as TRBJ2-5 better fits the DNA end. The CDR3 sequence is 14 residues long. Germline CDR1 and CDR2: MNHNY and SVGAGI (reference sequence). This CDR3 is CAGRDWGGQETQYF. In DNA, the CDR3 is TGTGCCGGCAGAGACTGGGGGGGGCAAGAGACCCAGTACTTC.

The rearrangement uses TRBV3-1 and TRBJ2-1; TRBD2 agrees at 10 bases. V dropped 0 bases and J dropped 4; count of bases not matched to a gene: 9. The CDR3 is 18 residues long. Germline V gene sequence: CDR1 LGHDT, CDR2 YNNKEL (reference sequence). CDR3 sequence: CASSQEERGGFSYNEQFF. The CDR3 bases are TGTGCCAGCAGCCAAGAAGAGCGGGGGGGCTTCTCGTACAATGAGCAGTTCTTC.

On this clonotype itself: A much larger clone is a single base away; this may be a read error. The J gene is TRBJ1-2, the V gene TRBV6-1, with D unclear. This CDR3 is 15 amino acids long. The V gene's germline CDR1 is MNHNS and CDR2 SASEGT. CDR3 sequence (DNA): TGTGCCAGCAGTAGGTCCCCCTCGGCTAACTATGGCTACATCTTC. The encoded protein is CASSRSPSANYGYIF.